These 30 T cell receptor beta chains came from one sample sequenced in a study of blood T cell repertoires in COVID-19. Produced via immunoSEQ multiplex PCR; TCRdb's table is partial and in-frame only. The table has around 360,000 clones, more than 70% seen once. The sequencing sample was made of peripheral blood. The source of these receptors is a woman in her thirties with COVID-19, enrolled during active disease.

J is TRBJ2-7 and V is TRBV19, with 7 bases lining up with TRBD1. This CDR3 is built from 17 residues. V shed 6 bases and J 0 bases; nucleotides not matched to a gene: 14. From germline, CDR1 is LNHDA and CDR2 SQIVND (reference sequence). CDR3 amino acids: CASSRDRATFPSYEQYF. CDR3 DNA: TGTGCCAGTAGCCGAGACAGGGCTACCTTCCCCTCCTACGAGCAGTACTTC.

The chain recombines TRBV5-4 with TRBJ2-2; 7 positions agree with TRBD1. Per germline, CDR1 SGHNT and CDR2 YYREEE (reference sequence). The CDR3 length is 16 residues. V lost 4 bases to trimming and J lost 6 bases; unmatched junction nucleotides: 12. The CDR3 loop reads CASSRALTGSAGELFF. CDR3 nucleotide sequence: TGTGCCAGCAGCCGCGCCCTGACAGGGAGTGCCGGGGAGCTGTTTTTT.

This chain links TRBV29-1 with TRBJ1-2; 9 positions match TRBD1. The CDR3 is made up of 14 amino acids. Looked up from germline, CDR1 is SQVTM and CDR2 is ANQGSEA. The V gene end was trimmed by 1 base and the J gene end by 3 bases; junction bases not matched to a gene: 3. The CDR3 region has the DNA TGCAGCGTTGAAGGGGGGACAGGGTACTATGGCTACACCTTC. Its protein is CSVEGGTGYYGYTF.

The chain recombines TRBV7-2 with TRBJ2-7, with TRBD1 matching over 7 bases. V shed 1 base, J shed 5 bases, and the junction held 5 bases outside the gene matches. This CDR3 comprises 14 residues. Germline V CDR1 and CDR2: SGHTA, FQGNSA. The CDR3 loop reads CASSLDYRGDEQYF. The CDR3 bases are TGTGCCAGCAGCTTAGACTACAGGGGAGACGAGCAGTACTTC. Full variable domain (outside the CDR3, taken from reference TRBV7-2 and TRBJ2-7): GAGVSQSPSNKVTEKGKDVELRCDPISGHTALYWYRQSLGQGLEFLIYFQGNSAPDKSGLPSDRFSAERTGGSVSTLTIQRTQQEDSAVYLCASSLDYRGDEQYFGPGTRLTVT.

In this sample, this clone turned up a few times. The CDR3 reads CASSPGTSGNNEQFF. In nucleotides, the CDR3 is TGTGCCAGCAGCCCCGGGACTAGCGGGAACAATGAGCAGTTCTTC. The V call is TRBV7-9, the J call TRBJ2-1; 13 bases map to TRBD2. The germline V gene encodes CDR1 SEHNR and CDR2 FQNEAQ (reference sequence). The V segment lost 5 bases and the J segment 5 bases; nucleotides outside the gene matches: 3. There are 15 residues in the CDR3.

The chain joins TRBV29-1 to TRBJ2-1, with TRBD1 identical over 10 bases. The CDR3 covers 17 residues. V gave up 2 bases and J gave up 13 bases; unmatched junction bases: 20. Germline-derived CDR1 and CDR2 are SQVTM and ANQGSEA. CDR3 coding DNA: TGCAGCGTTGAAAGCTTCGTGACAGGGGGCGGCCGCCCAAATCAGTTCTTC. It codes for CSVESFVTGGGRPNQFF.

The chain is built from TRBV5-1 and TRBJ2-2; 14 bases match TRBD2. The CDR3 extends over 17 amino acids. Trimming removed 3 bases from V and 1 base from J; junction bases left unmatched: 2. Germline CDR1 and CDR2: SGHRS and YFSETQ. The CDR3 reads CASSSGLAGGNTGELFF. In DNA, the CDR3 is TGCGCCAGCAGCTCTGGACTAGCGGGAGGGAACACCGGGGAGCTGTTTTTT.

J is TRBJ1-2 and V is TRBV5-4, with D possibly being TRBD1 (5 bases). In germline, CDR1 is SGHNT, CDR2 YYREEE (reference sequence). The ends were cut back, 2 bases at V and 4 bases at J, with 12 bases in the middle. The CDR3 length is 14 residues. The CDR3, as DNA: TGTGCCAGCAGCTTACAAGGGGCTTTCTATGGCTACACCTTC. This sequence encodes CASSLQGAFYGYTF. The complete variable domain, with remaining parts taken from reference TRBV5-4 and TRBJ1-2, reads ETGVTQSPTHLIKTRGQQVTLRCSSQSGHNTVSWYQQALGQGPQFIFQYYREEENGRGNFPPRFSGLQFPNYSSELNVNALELDDSALYLCASSLQGAFYGYTFGSGTRLTVV.

The rearrangement joins TRBV19 to TRBJ2-2; 8 nucleotides agree with TRBD1. Germline V gives CDR1 LNHDA, CDR2 SQIVND (reference sequence). Trimming took 5 bases from V and 6 from J; bases not matched to a gene: 5. The CDR3 runs to 14 residues. The CDR3 loop is CASSLTGGSGELFF. As DNA, the CDR3 is TGTGCCAGTAGTCTTACAGGGGGGTCCGGGGAGCTGTTTTTT.

CDR3 nucleotides: TGTGCCTGGAGTGTAGCTAGGCCCGGGGAGCTGTTTTTT. Amino acids: CAWSVARPGELFF. The V and J genes are TRBV30 and TRBJ2-2; D gene uncertain. V was clipped by 0 bases and J by 6 bases, with 8 bases between them. The V gene's germline CDR1 is GTSNPN and CDR2 SVGIG (reference sequence). The CDR3 extends over 13 amino acids.

The chain links TRBV6-4 to TRBJ2-3; D remains ambiguous. Germline V lookup: CDR1 MRHNA, CDR2 SNTAGT. Trimming took 2 bases from V and 4 from J, leaving 10 bases between them. CDR3 length equals 14 residues. In DNA, the CDR3 is TGTGCCAGCAGTGACGGTGCAGTGTCAGATACGCAGTATTTT. It specifies CASSDGAVSDTQYF.

The V and J genes are TRBV7-2 and TRBJ2-7; TRBD2 matches 10 bases. The ends lost 5 bases at V and 5 bases at J; junction bases unmatched: 9. The germline CDR1 and CDR2 sequences are SGHTA and FQGNSA. The CDR3 length is 15 residues. The CDR3 loop reads CASSLSSSGSHEQYF. DNA of the CDR3: TGTGCCAGCAGCCTGAGTTCTAGCGGGAGCCACGAGCAGTACTTC.

The chain has TRBV5-1 and TRBJ1-5; TRBD1 agrees at 10 bases. V gave up 3 bases and J gave up 7 bases; unmatched junction bases: 4. The CDR3 sequence is 14 residues long. CDR1 and CDR2 (germline): SGHRS, YFSETQ. The CDR3 DNA sequence: TGCGCCAGCAGCTGGACAGGGGGAGAACAGCCCCAGCATTTT. Its protein is CASSWTGGEQPQHF.

This clone was counted a single time. The DNA for the CDR3 is TGCAGCGTCTGGAGTGGGCAGGGGGCAGGGCTAGGACCCTACGAGCAGTACTTC. It encodes CSVWSGQGAGLGPYEQYF. The chain combines TRBV29-1 with TRBJ2-7; 8 nucleotides align to TRBD1. The germline V gene encodes CDR1 SQVTM and CDR2 ANQGSEA. V was pared by 6 bases and J by 2 bases, with 21 bases of the junction left unmatched. The CDR3 covers 18 residues.

This clone was observed a single time. This chain connects TRBV15 to TRBJ2-2, with TRBD2 matching over 14 bases. The V gene end was trimmed by 3 bases and the J gene end by 3 bases; junction bases not matched to a gene: 0. The CDR3 is made up of 16 amino acids. CDR1 LNHNV and CDR2 YYDKDF come from the germline V gene (reference sequence). The CDR3 nucleotides are TGTGCCACCAGCAGGGGACTAGCGGGAGACACCGGGGAGCTGTTTTTT. Translation gives CATSRGLAGDTGELFF.

Notes on this clone: This CDR3 is also generated by other DNA sequences in the sample. The chain employs TRBV6-5 and TRBJ1-6; 7 bases are shared with TRBD1. Unmatched junction bases numbered 1, after V lost 5 bases and J lost 6 bases. CDR3 length: 13 residues. Germline loops: CDR1 MNHEY, CDR2 SVGAGI. CDR3 amino acids: CASSRQGNSPLHF. The CDR3 DNA follows: TGTGCCAGCAGTAGACAGGGTAATTCACCCCTCCACTTT.

This chain links TRBV28 with TRBJ1-5; TRBD1 is a possible D gene (5 bases). The length of the CDR3 is 13 residues. In germline, CDR1 is MDHEN, CDR2 SYDVKM. V was cut by 6 bases and J by 5 bases, with 11 bases left in between. This CDR3 reads CASSRQIDQPQHF. CDR3 DNA: TGTGCCAGCAGCCGACAGATAGATCAGCCCCAGCATTTT.

The gene calls are TRBV5-1 and TRBJ2-7; TRBD1 agrees at 9 bases. CDR3 length: 14 amino acids. Trimming cost V 4 bases and J 4 bases; bases outside gene matches: 6. Germline values: CDR1 SGHRS, CDR2 YFSETQ. The CDR3 DNA reads as TGCGCCAGCAGCACAGGGACAGGGCCTTACGAGCAGTACTTC. Translating it yields CASSTGTGPYEQYF.

Comments on this clone: Other DNA sequences in this specimen translate into the identical CDR3. V and J are TRBV29-1 and TRBJ1-1, with D maybe TRBD1 (5 bases). Germline values: CDR1 SQVTM, CDR2 ANQGSEA. This CDR3 has 12 residues. V gave up 4 bases and J gave up 8 bases, with 14 bases separating them. The CDR3 bases are TGCAGCGTTGGACCGGGGGGGACGGAAGCTTTCTTT. Its protein is CSVGPGGTEAFF.

V usage is TRBV9 and J usage is TRBJ2-7; 7 nucleotides agree with TRBD2. The CDR3 extends over 15 amino acids. Germline lookup yields CDR1 SGDLS and CDR2 YYNGEE. V was pared by 0 bases and J by 4 bases, with 7 bases of the junction left unmatched. The CDR3 DNA sequence: TGTGCCAGCAGCGTAGGGCTAGCGGAATTATACGAGCAGTACTTC. It encodes CASSVGLAELYEQYF.

The chain recombines TRBV5-1 with TRBJ2-2; the match to TRBD2 covers 11 bases. Germline CDR1 and CDR2: SGHRS and YFSETQ. This CDR3 contains 15 residues. Trimming cost V 3 bases and J 5 bases; bases outside gene matches: 3. The CDR3 here is CASSSLAGGTGELFF. The CDR3 DNA sequence: TGCGCCAGCAGCTCTCTAGCGGGAGGAACCGGGGAGCTGTTTTTT. The variable domain in full, completed from reference TRBV5-1 and TRBJ2-2, reads KAGVTQTPRYLIKTRGQQVTLSCSPISGHRSVSWYQQTPGQGLQFLFEYFSETQRNKGNFPGRFSGRQFSNSRSEMNVSTLELGDSALYLCASSSLAGGTGELFFGEGSRLTVL.

The chain joins TRBV20-1 to TRBJ2-1; TRBD1 is a possible D gene (6 bases). V shed 3 bases and J shed 8 bases, with 14 bases lying between them. This CDR3 is built from 13 residues. CDR1 and CDR2 (germline): DFQATT, SNEGSKA (reference sequence). CDR3 residues: CSASPGTPHEQFF. The CDR3 coding sequence is TGCAGTGCTAGTCCCGGGACACCCCATGAGCAGTTCTTC.

The CDR3 nucleotides are TGTGCCAGCAGCCAACTCGATGAGCAGTTCTTC. This codes for CASSQLDEQFF. The chain has TRBV3-1 (or the pseudogene TRBV3-2) and TRBJ2-1; the D is unclear. This CDR3 comprises 11 residues. V lost 2 bases to trimming and J lost 8 bases, with 4 bases between them. Germline V gives CDR1 LGHDT, CDR2 YNNKEL (reference sequence).

J is TRBJ1-6 and V is TRBV5-1; D perhaps matches TRBD1 (6 bases). V shed 4 bases and J shed 10 bases, with 12 bases lying between them. This CDR3 is built from 13 residues. The germline V gene has CDR1 SGHRS and CDR2 YFSETQ. CDR3 in DNA: TGCGCCAGCAGCCAGGACAGTGGATCACCCCTCCACTTT. The encoded protein is CASSQDSGSPLHF.

The chain links TRBV7-2 to TRBJ2-7; the match to TRBD2 covers 9 bases. Germline V gives CDR1 SGHTA, CDR2 FQGNSA. This CDR3 is 16 amino acids long. V lost 5 bases and J lost 0; bases outside the gene matches: 8. The CDR3: CASSPLAGSPSYEQYF. Here the CDR3 DNA reads TGTGCCAGCAGCCCACTAGCGGGCTCACCCTCCTACGAGCAGTACTTC.

The chain employs TRBV9 and TRBJ2-2; tentatively, D is TRBD2 (5 bases). Germline V gene lookup returns CDR1 SGDLS and CDR2 YYNGEE. CDR3 size: 14 residues. Trimming shortened V by 3 bases and J by 8 bases, and 14 bases separated the two germline ends. CDR3 bases: TGTGCCAGCAGCGCGGACTCCTCCGCTGGGGAGCTGTTTTTT. Its translation is CASSADSSAGELFF.

Only one count was recorded for this clone. The junction and the germline gene differ at one end; a read error may be behind it. The V call is TRBV3-1 (or the pseudogene TRBV3-2), the J call TRBJ2-1; 12 bases map to TRBD2. From germline, CDR1 is LGHDT and CDR2 YNNKEL (reference sequence). This CDR3 spans 15 amino acids. Here the CDR3 DNA reads TGTGCCAGCAGTCAAGCCGGGACTAGCGGGAATGAGCAGTTCTTC. It is translated as CASSQAGTSGNEQFF.

The chain couples TRBV15 to TRBJ1-5; a weak D match, TRBD1 (6 bases). Per the germline V gene, CDR1 is LNHNV and CDR2 is YYDKDF (reference sequence). Deletions cut 4 bases from V and 4 bases from J, with 14 bases between. This CDR3 has 15 residues. As DNA, the CDR3 is TGTGCCACCAGCACAACTCTGCAGGGGAATCAGCCCCAGCATTTT. Encoded protein: CATSTTLQGNQPQHF.

The genes are TRBV5-6 and TRBJ2-2; no reliable D call. The CDR3 has 14 residues. CDR1 is SGHDT and CDR2 is YYEEEE in the germline V gene. The V end was cut by 0 bases, the J end by 7 bases, with 10 bases between. The CDR3 sequence: CASSLVTLIGELFF. The CDR3 nucleotides are TGTGCCAGCAGCTTGGTAACCCTAATCGGGGAGCTGTTTTTT.

V is TRBV10-3 and J is TRBJ1-2; D might be TRBD1 (6 bases). Germline V CDR1 and CDR2: ENHRY, SYGVKD. CDR3 size: 17 residues. V was trimmed by 0 bases and J by 4 bases, leaving 18 bases between them. CDR3 loop: CAISESLGGADPYGYTF. The CDR3 nucleotides are TGTGCCATCAGTGAGTCGTTGGGGGGGGCGGACCCCTATGGCTACACCTTC.